This T cell receptor beta chain was documented in a study of response to subunit inactivated influenza vaccine. The study's findings and limits: There was a suggestion from the authors that each seasonal influenza vaccination recruits few new T cells.

Germline V gives CDR1 MNHEY, CDR2 SVGAGI. This CDR3 is built from 15 residues. The V gene end was trimmed by 2 bases and the J gene end by 1 base; junction bases not matched to a gene: 4. This clonotype was seen a handful of times. Its antigen is currently unknown. TCRdb analysed the RT-PCR reads with MiXCR anew, one entry per CDR3 protein. The sample has hundreds of thousands of distinct CDR3 sequences; 16% are singletons. The V and J genes are TRBV6-5 and TRBJ1-1; TRBD1 aligns across 7 bases. The starting material was CD4+ T cells sorted from PBMCs, obtained less than 30 months after vaccination. This sequence originates from a man aged 50-75 years who received an inactivated influenza vaccine. The chain's CDR3 is CASSYGTVANTEAFF. As DNA, the CDR3 is TGTGCCAGCAGTTACGGGACAGTAGCGAACACTGAAGCTTTCTTT.